Listed here are 25 T cell receptor beta chains from one sample, sequenced in a study of coeliac disease (dated 2022 in TCRdb). The library was built by means of the immunoSEQ multiplex PCR assay. Not all clones reach the TCRdb copy of this immuneACCESS table, which keeps in-frame sequences only. Checked studies attribute under half of the gap to unresolved V genes and leave the rest unexplained. A total of under 4,500 clones appear in this sample, more than 45% of them only once. Approximately 15% of the sample is in the top ten clones. The sequenced sample consisted of intraepithelial lymphocytes from the gut. The label giving this sample's cell subset or site can be read as: intraepithelial cell (IEC) fraction of small intestinal biopsy. The receptors here all came from a human donor with active celiac disease.

This clone was observed a handful of times. This may be a read error, as it is one base from a much larger clone. The rearrangement joins TRBV6-5 to TRBJ2-1; D uncertain. The CDR3 runs 13 residues. Looked up from germline, CDR1 is MNHEY and CDR2 is SVGAGI. The V end lost 4 bases, the J end lost 10 bases, and 14 bases lay between the germline ends. CDR3 DNA sequence: TGTGCCAGCAGTTCCACTATCGAGGTGGAGCAGTTCTTC. Residues: CASSSTIEVEQFF.

This clone has a handful of counts. The chain has TRBV18 and TRBJ2-2, with 8 positions matching TRBD1. The germline V gene has CDR1 KGHSH and CDR2 LQKENI. The V segment lost 3 bases and the J segment 3 bases; nucleotides outside the gene matches: 6. This CDR3 contains 16 residues. CDR3 in DNA: TGTGCCAGCTCACCCTCGGGACAGGACTACACCGGGGAGCTGTTTTTT. Its translation: CASSPSGQDYTGELFF.

Within the sample, this clone is large. This chain links TRBV4-3 with TRBJ2-7; 14 bases line up with TRBD2. Germline V gene data show CDR1 as LGHNA and CDR2 as YSLEER. The CDR3 runs 20 residues. Trimming at V came to 0 bases and at J to 0 bases, leaving 10 bases not matched to a gene. The CDR3 nucleotides are TGCGCCAGCAGCCAAGAGAAACCGGGACTAGCGGGGGACCACTCCTACGAGCAGTACTTC. Translating it yields CASSQEKPGLAGDHSYEQYF.

Written as DNA, the CDR3 is TGCGCCAGCAGCGGTTTCACGCAGTATTTT. This sequence encodes CASSGFTQYF. V usage is TRBV10-2 and J usage is TRBJ2-3; D gene unclear. Germline assignment: CDR1 WSHSY and CDR2 SAAADI. V gave up 6 bases and J gave up 9 bases, with 7 bases separating them. The CDR3 sequence is 10 residues long.

This sequence joins TRBV5-1 and TRBJ2-7; 9 nucleotides match TRBD2. This CDR3 has 15 amino acids. V trimming: 0 bases; J trimming: 5 bases; junction bases outside the gene matches: 6. Germline V gives CDR1 SGHRS, CDR2 YFSETQ. The CDR3 DNA sequence: TGCGCCAGCAGCTTGGGGGGACTAGCCGGAGACGAGCAGTACTTC. It codes for CASSLGGLAGDEQYF.

This rearrangement joins TRBV5-1 to TRBJ1-3; D is unclear. Germline loops: CDR1 SGHRS, CDR2 YFSETQ. Trimming took 0 bases from V and 8 from J, leaving 15 bases between them. There are 15 residues in the CDR3. The CDR3 sequence is CASSLVGLSQDTIYF. CDR3 nucleotide sequence: TGCGCCAGCAGCTTGGTGGGCTTGAGTCAAGACACCATATATTTT.

The rearrangement joins TRBV27 to TRBJ2-7; 7 nucleotides agree with TRBD1. Germline CDR1 reads MNHEY; CDR2 reads SMNVEV (reference sequence). After removal of 5 bases from V and 6 bases from J, the junction contained 13 bases not matched to a gene. The CDR3 length is 15 residues. The DNA of the CDR3 is TGTGCCAGCAGTCTACCGGGACAGCCTTTTTTCGAGCAGTACTTC. It is translated as CASSLPGQPFFEQYF.

The V gene is TRBV6-5, the J gene TRBJ1-5; D is undetermined. CDR1 is MNHEY and CDR2 is SVGAGI in the germline V gene. This CDR3 is 13 amino acids long. Trimming removed 0 bases at V and 7 bases at J, with 7 bases between. The CDR3 DNA sequence: TGTGCCAGCAGTTACTCGTCCGGGCAGCCCCAGCATTTT. Its protein is CASSYSSGQPQHF.

V usage is TRBV9 and J usage is TRBJ1-1; tentative D call: TRBD1 (5 bases). With 0 bases removed from V and 2 bases from J, the gap between germline ends came to 11 bases. Germline CDR1 SGDLS, CDR2 YYNGEE. The CDR3 totals 15 residues. CDR3 sequence reads: CASSVVTGLNTEAFF. The CDR3 DNA follows: TGTGCCAGCAGCGTAGTAACAGGCCTAAACACTGAAGCTTTCTTT. The variable domain in full, completed from reference TRBV9 and TRBJ1-1, reads DSGVTQTPKHLITATGQRVTLRCSPRSGDLSVYWYQQSLDQGLQFLIQYYNGEERAKGNILERFSAQQFPDLHSELNLSSLELGDSALYFCASSVVTGLNTEAFFGQGTRLTVV.

J is TRBJ1-5 and V is TRBV6-1; D gene ambiguous. CDR1 MNHNS and CDR2 SASEGT come from the germline V gene. Trimming left V 7 bases short and J 1 base short, with 8 bases between. The length of the CDR3 is 13 residues. The CDR3 protein is CASNRGSNQPQHF. CDR3 DNA sequence: TGTGCCAGCAATCGGGGAAGCAATCAGCCCCAGCATTTT.

The V call is TRBV27, the J call TRBJ2-3; the match to TRBD1 covers 8 bases. The V segment lost 8 bases and the J segment 0 bases; nucleotides outside the gene matches: 4. From germline, CDR1 is MNHEY and CDR2 SMNVEV (reference sequence). This CDR3 is 14 amino acids long. This chain's CDR3 is CASSGGASTDTQYF. CDR3 coding DNA: TGTGCCAGCTCAGGGGGCGCGAGCACAGATACGCAGTATTTT.

DNA of the CDR3: TGTGCCAGCAGCCAAGATATTCGGACAGTCCAAGAGACCCAGTACTTC. Encoded protein: CASSQDIRTVQETQYF. J is TRBJ2-5 and V is TRBV4-2, with D maybe TRBD1 (6 bases). Per the germline V gene, CDR1 is LGHNA and CDR2 is YNFKEQ. Trimming left V 0 bases short and J 1 base short, with 12 bases between. The CDR3 totals 16 residues.

The sample holds a few counts of this clone. The chain combines TRBV10-3 with TRBJ1-1; TRBD1 aligns across 9 bases. V gave up 2 bases and J gave up 4 bases; unmatched junction bases: 11. CDR3 size: 17 residues. CDR1 is ENHRY and CDR2 is SYGVKD in the germline V gene. In DNA, the CDR3 is TGTGCCATCAGTGAGCTGGGGGACAGGGACTTGAGCACTGAAGCTTTCTTT. It yields the protein CAISELGDRDLSTEAFF.

This clone is termed large (0.1 to 1%). The V gene is TRBV7-6, the J gene TRBJ2-7; possibly TRBD2 for D (5 bases). CDR1 and CDR2 from the germline V gene are SGHVS and FNYEAQ. V gave up 0 bases and J gave up 2 bases, with 8 bases separating them. The CDR3 contains 14 residues. The chain's CDR3 is CASSLAGSPYEQYF. CDR3 DNA sequence: TGTGCCAGCAGCTTAGCGGGGAGTCCCTACGAGCAGTACTTC.

The chain employs TRBV6-5 and TRBJ2-1, with TRBD2 matching 11 bases. The CDR3 consists of 15 residues. Trimming at V came to 8 bases and at J to 8 bases, leaving 11 bases not matched to a gene. CDR1 and CDR2 from the germline V gene are MNHEY and SVGAGI. CDR3 loop: CASGSLAGAVDEQFF. In DNA form, the CDR3 reads TGTGCCAGCGGTTCACTAGCGGGAGCGGTAGATGAGCAGTTCTTC.

The rearrangement uses TRBV7-8 and TRBJ2-7; tentative D call: TRBD2 (5 bases). CDR1 and CDR2 from the germline V gene are SGHVS and FQNEAQ. This CDR3 has 14 amino acids. The ends were cut back, 5 bases at V and 5 bases at J, with 16 bases in the middle. CDR3 nucleotide sequence: TGTGCCAGCAGCCACCTCCCGCGGGCGGACGAGCAGTACTTC. It specifies CASSHLPRADEQYF.

The chain employs TRBV6-1 and TRBJ1-6, with 10 bases identical to TRBD1. Germline CDR1 is MNHNS and CDR2 is SASEGT. V dropped 8 bases and J dropped 7; count of bases not matched to a gene: 8. The CDR3 totals 15 residues. In DNA form, the CDR3 reads TGTGCCAGCCTGGACAGGGGGAGAGAGAATTCACCCCTCCACTTT. It encodes CASLDRGRENSPLHF.

This clone was counted only a few times. The J gene is TRBJ2-3, the V gene TRBV19; 8 positions match TRBD2. Germline CDR1 LNHDA, CDR2 SQIVND (reference sequence). V trimming: 6 bases; J trimming: 3 bases; junction bases outside the gene matches: 2. CDR3 length: 13 residues. The CDR3 is CASRASGTDTQYF. The CDR3 DNA follows: TGTGCCAGTAGGGCTAGCGGGACAGATACGCAGTATTTT.

This chain links TRBV30 with TRBJ2-2; D not certain. CDR1 is GTSNPN, CDR2 SVGIG, per germline (reference sequence). This CDR3 has 16 residues. V dropped 4 bases and J dropped 5 bases, with 20 bases sitting between them. The CDR3 region is CAWTLYGGAQTGELFF. In DNA form, the CDR3 reads TGTGCCTGGACCCTGTATGGCGGAGCGCAGACCGGGGAGCTGTTTTTT.

V gene TRBV7-9 combines with J gene TRBJ2-7, with D possibly TRBD1 on 5 matching bases. The CDR3 is made up of 15 amino acids. V shed 1 base and J shed 6 bases, with 16 bases lying between them. Germline-derived CDR1 and CDR2 are SEHNR and FQNEAQ (reference sequence). The CDR3 bases are TGTGCCAGCAGCTTAGATCAGGGATGGTTTGGCGAGCAGTACTTC. Translating it yields CASSLDQGWFGEQYF.

This clone was seen a single time. This chain uses TRBV2 with TRBJ1-5; 9 bases match TRBD1. The J segment lost 4 bases and the V segment lost 7 bases, leaving 11 bases of the junction unmatched. This CDR3 region has 16 residues. Germline V gene data show CDR1 as SNHLY and CDR2 as FYNNEI. Here the CDR3 DNA reads TGTGCCAGCACTGACTTGGGACAGGGCGGGAATCAGCCCCAGCATTTT. Amino acids: CASTDLGQGGNQPQHF.

The CDR3: CASSLEGVGLAGGYNEQFF. The CDR3 DNA sequence: TGTGCCAGCAGCTTAGAAGGGGTCGGACTAGCGGGGGGCTACAATGAGCAGTTCTTC. The chain has TRBV7-9 and TRBJ2-1; 14 bases map to TRBD2. The V gene end was trimmed by 1 base and the J gene end by 3 bases; junction bases not matched to a gene: 8. Germline V gene lookup returns CDR1 SEHNR and CDR2 FQNEAQ (reference sequence). The CDR3 contains 19 residues.

The CDR3 DNA reads as TGTGCCAGCTCCGGGACAGGATATAGCACTGAAGCTTTCTTT. Translation: CASSGTGYSTEAFF. The chain couples TRBV18 to TRBJ1-1, with 8 bases that match TRBD1. The germline gives CDR1 KGHSH, CDR2 LQKENI. The CDR3 is 14 amino acids. V was pared by 6 bases and J by 4 bases, with 7 bases of the junction left unmatched.

J is TRBJ2-7 and V is TRBV9, with a possible D match to TRBD2 (5 bases). The CDR3 is 16 amino acids. Germline loops: CDR1 SGDLS, CDR2 YYNGEE. V dropped 0 bases and J dropped 7 bases, with 20 bases sitting between them. Here the CDR3 DNA reads TGTGCCAGCAGCGTAGGATCATCGACGGGGATGAGTGAGCAGTACTTC. Translated: CASSVGSSTGMSEQYF. Full variable domain (outside the CDR3, taken from reference TRBV9 and TRBJ2-7): DSGVTQTPKHLITATGQRVTLRCSPRSGDLSVYWYQQSLDQGLQFLIQYYNGEERAKGNILERFSAQQFPDLHSELNLSSLELGDSALYFCASSVGSSTGMSEQYFGPGTRLTVT.

The J gene is TRBJ2-7, the V gene TRBV29-1, with 8 bases lining up with TRBD1. Trimming cost V 4 bases and J 2 bases; bases outside gene matches: 4. The germline V gene encodes CDR1 SQVTM and CDR2 ANQGSEA. This CDR3 region has 13 residues. The CDR3 sequence: CSVGGQATYEQYF. CDR3 nucleotides: TGCAGCGTTGGGGGACAGGCTACCTACGAGCAGTACTTC.